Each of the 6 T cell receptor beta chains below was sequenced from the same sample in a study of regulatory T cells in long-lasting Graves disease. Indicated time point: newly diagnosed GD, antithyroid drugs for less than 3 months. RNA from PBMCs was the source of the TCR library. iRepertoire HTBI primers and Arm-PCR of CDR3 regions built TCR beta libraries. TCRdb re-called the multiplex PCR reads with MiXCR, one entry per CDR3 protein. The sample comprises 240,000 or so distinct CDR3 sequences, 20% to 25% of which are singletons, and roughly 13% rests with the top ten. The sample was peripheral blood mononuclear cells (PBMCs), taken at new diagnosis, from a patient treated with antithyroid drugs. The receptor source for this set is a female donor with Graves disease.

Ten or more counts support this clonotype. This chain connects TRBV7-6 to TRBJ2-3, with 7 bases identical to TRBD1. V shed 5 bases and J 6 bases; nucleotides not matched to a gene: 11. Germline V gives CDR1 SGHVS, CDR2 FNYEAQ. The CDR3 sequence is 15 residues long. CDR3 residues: CASSKSGGFSDTQYF. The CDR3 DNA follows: TGTGCCAGCAGCAAATCAGGGGGTTTTTCGGATACGCAGTATTTT.

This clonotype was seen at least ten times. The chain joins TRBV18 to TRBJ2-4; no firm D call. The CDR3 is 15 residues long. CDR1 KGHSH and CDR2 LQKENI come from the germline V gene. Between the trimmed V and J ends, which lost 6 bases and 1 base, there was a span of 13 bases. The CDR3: CASSNQHVAKNIQYF. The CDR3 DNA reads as TGTGCCAGCTCCAACCAACATGTCGCCAAAAACATTCAGTACTTC.

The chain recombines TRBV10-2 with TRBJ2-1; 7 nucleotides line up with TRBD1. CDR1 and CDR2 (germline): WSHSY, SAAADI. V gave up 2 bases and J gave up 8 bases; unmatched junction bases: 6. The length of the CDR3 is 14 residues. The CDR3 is CASSEGDRVDEQFF. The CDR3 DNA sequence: TGCGCCAGCAGTGAGGGAGACAGGGTGGATGAGCAGTTCTTC.

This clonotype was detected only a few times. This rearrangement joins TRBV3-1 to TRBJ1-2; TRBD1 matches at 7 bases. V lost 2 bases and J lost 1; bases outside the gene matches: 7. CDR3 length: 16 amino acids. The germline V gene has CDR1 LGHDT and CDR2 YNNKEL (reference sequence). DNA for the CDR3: TGTGCCAGCAGCCAACCCCGGGACAGTGTTAACTATGGCTACACCTTC. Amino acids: CASSQPRDSVNYGYTF.

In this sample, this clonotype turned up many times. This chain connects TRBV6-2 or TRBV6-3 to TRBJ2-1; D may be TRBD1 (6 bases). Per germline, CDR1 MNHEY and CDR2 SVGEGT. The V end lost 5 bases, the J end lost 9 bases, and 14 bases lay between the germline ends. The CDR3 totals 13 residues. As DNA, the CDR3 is TGTGCCAGCAGTGAAAGGCAGGGGTCTGAGCAGTTCTTC. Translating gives CASSERQGSEQFF.

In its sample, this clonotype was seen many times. The CDR3 is CASSQDRLAETYEQYF. As DNA, the CDR3 is TGTGCCAGCAGCCAAGATCGACTAGCGGAGACCTACGAGCAGTACTTC. The gene calls are TRBV3-1 and TRBJ2-7; 9 bases align to TRBD2. The V segment lost 0 bases and the J segment 2 bases; nucleotides outside the gene matches: 5. CDR1 is LGHDT and CDR2 is YNNKEL in the germline V gene (reference sequence). The CDR3 loop spans 16 amino acids.